This is a list of T cell receptor beta chains from one sample in a study of technical replicates of blood from several donors. Libraries were prepared by immunoSEQ multiplex PCR; TCRdb keeps only in-frame clonotypes and omits some of them. Here the sample spans tens of thousands of clones, roughly 95% being singletons. Sequences were obtained from T cells isolated from PBMCs. These receptors originate from a human donor in good health. Both conserved end residues are trimmed from each CDR3. Rows may omit the clone size; those that give it use once, few, many or a size class.

size	V	J	CDR3
-	TRBV27	TRBJ2-2	ASRPGTGARKAGGLNTGELF
-	TRBV10-3	TRBJ2-2	AISEVRSNTGELF
-	TRBV6-1	TRBJ1-2	ASSERAVYGYT
-	TRBV6-1	TRBJ2-7	ASSLWGESYEQY
-	TRBV27	TRBJ1-1	ASNGPGLAEAF
-	TRBV7-3	TRBJ2-1	ASSRGQGEQF
few	TRBV6-5	TRBJ1-5	ATARAGQYQPQH
-	TRBV10-3	TRBJ2-1	AISALAGEYNEQF
-	TRBV5-1	TRBJ1-1	ASSGAGGMNTEAF
-	TRBV30	TRBJ1-1	AWSVPVGGRVLVAF
-	TRBV14	TRBJ1-1	ASSPPGGVNTEAF
-	TRBV4-1	TRBJ2-3	ASSHPSGGLDTQY
-	TRBV6-6	TRBJ2-5	ASSGPRTAQETQY
-	TRBV2	TRBJ2-7	ASSGEGQGSYEQY
-	TRBV5-1	TRBJ2-2	ASSLTGSGTGELF
-	TRBV7-9	TRBJ1-1	ASSPQTGKDTEAF
-	TRBV28	TRBJ2-7	ASRPSLGDYEQY
-	TRBV28	TRBJ2-7	ASSSWGGEQY
-	TRBV30	TRBJ2-1	ARGTREQF
few	TRBV6-5	TRBJ1-2	ASSYLGQTYGYT
-	TRBV15	TRBJ2-2	ATSRDRTSGTTGELF
-	TRBV6-5	TRBJ2-7	ASFRGTAYEQY
-	TRBV5-1	TRBJ2-5	ASSLGGGLAKETQY
-	TRBV19	TRBJ2-1	ASSIQIRSYNEQF
once	TRBV29-1	TRBJ2-1	SAKPGSSYNEQF
few	TRBV5-8	TRBJ1-4	ASSLGAWDEKLF
-	TRBV6-1	TRBJ1-2	ASSEALQRTGGGYT
-	TRBV7-3	TRBJ1-2	ASSLDPPVGRNYGYT
once	TRBV7-8	TRBJ2-7	ASSSGQTVYEQY
-	TRBV5-1	TRBJ2-3	ASSLEQGSMEY
-	TRBV29-1	TRBJ2-1	SVHKRAPHNEQF
-	TRBV5-1	TRBJ2-3	ASSWGLAASTDTQY
-	TRBV13	TRBJ1-6	ASRRGGSPLH
few	TRBV6-5	TRBJ2-7	ASSYSGLATEQY
-	TRBV28	TRBJ2-7	ASSLRGLVTAYEQY
-	TRBV11-3	TRBJ1-3	ASSALPGQGVSGNTIY
-	TRBV5-6	TRBJ2-5	ASSSGGGPGETQY
-	TRBV7-9	TRBJ2-1	ASSPQRGSYNEQF
-	TRBV5-4	TRBJ1-1	ASRKKGQGTTEAF
-	TRBV5-6	TRBJ2-2	ASSRNTGELF
-	TRBV5-1	TRBJ1-3	ASSLGRANFGNTIY
-	TRBV11-2	TRBJ2-7	ASSLVSRGISYEQY
-	TRBV6-5	TRBJ2-1	ASSYGAELAYNEQF
once	TRBV25-1	TRBJ2-7	ASSDPGQGAKDEQY
-	TRBV7-8	TRBJ1-2	ASSFGRTTNYGYT
-	TRBV11-2	TRBJ1-1	ASSLSWGHQAF
-	TRBV4-1	TRBJ2-7	ASSQDPPQVPDEQY
-	TRBV25-1	TRBJ1-2	ASSDASQGHYGYT
-	TRBV19	TRBJ2-1	ASSTEVNEQF
-	TRBV5-1	TRBJ2-7	ASSLAARGGRFPYEQY
-	TRBV29-1	TRBJ1-1	SVRQGADTEAF
-	TRBV29-1	TRBJ2-7	SVHLSGRSYEQY
-	TRBV5-1	TRBJ1-2	ASRPGTGLRTNYGYT
once	TRBV18	TRBJ2-5	ASSRAGGQETQY
once	TRBV5-5	TRBJ2-2	ASSRGSSGGRRYTGELF
-	TRBV5-1	TRBJ1-6	ASSYGTGLSSYNSPLH
few	TRBV4-1	TRBJ1-6	ASSQEGLRQGSPLH
-	TRBV28	TRBJ1-2	ASSETGGAGYGYT